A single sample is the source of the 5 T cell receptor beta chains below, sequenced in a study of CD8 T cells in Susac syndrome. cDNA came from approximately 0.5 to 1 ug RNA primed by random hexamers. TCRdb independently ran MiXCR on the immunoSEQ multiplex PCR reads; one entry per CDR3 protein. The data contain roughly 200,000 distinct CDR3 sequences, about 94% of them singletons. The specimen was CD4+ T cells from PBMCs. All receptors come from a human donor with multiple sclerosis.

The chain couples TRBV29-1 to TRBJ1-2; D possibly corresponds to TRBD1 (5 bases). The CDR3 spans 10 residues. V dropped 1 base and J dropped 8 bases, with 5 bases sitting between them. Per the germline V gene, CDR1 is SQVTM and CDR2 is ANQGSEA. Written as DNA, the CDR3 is TGCAGCGTTGAAGGGGGCGGCTACACCTTC. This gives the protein CSVEGGGYTF. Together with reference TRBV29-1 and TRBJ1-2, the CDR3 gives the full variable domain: SAVISQKPSRDICQRGTSLTIQCQVDSQVTMMFWYRQQPGQSLTLIATANQGSEATYESGFVIDKFPISRPNLTFSTLTVSNMSPEDSSIYLCSVEGGGYTFGSGTRLTVV.

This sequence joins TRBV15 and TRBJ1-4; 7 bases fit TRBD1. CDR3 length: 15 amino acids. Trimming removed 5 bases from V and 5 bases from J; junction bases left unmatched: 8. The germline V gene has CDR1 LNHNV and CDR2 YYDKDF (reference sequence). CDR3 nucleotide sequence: TGTGCCACCAGCCCCCAGGGACAGAGAAATGAAAAACTGTTTTTT. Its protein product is CATSPQGQRNEKLFF.

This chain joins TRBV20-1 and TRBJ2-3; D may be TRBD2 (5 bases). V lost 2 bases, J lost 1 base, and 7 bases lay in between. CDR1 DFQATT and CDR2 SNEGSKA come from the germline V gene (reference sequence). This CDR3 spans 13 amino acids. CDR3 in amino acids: CSARTGGTDTQYF. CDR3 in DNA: TGCAGTGCTAGAACCGGGGGCACAGATACGCAGTATTTT.

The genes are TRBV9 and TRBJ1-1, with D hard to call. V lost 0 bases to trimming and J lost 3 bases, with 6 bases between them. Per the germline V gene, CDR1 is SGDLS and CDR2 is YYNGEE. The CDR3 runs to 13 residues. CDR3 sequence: CASSVEGHTEAFF. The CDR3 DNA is TGTGCCAGCAGCGTAGAAGGACACACTGAAGCTTTCTTT.

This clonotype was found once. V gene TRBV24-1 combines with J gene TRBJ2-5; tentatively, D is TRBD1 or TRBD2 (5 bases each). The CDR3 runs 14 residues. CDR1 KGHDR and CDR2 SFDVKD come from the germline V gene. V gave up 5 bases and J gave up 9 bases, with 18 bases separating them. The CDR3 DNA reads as TGTGCCACCAGTGTAAGGAACCAGTTGGGGGCCCAGTACTTC. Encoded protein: CATSVRNQLGAQYF.